The 15 T cell receptor beta chains below were found in one sample sequenced in a study of blood T cells in healthy people across ages. A second 7 to 11 cycle PCR used barcoded and J-beta primers. Using its own MiXCR run on the 5' RACE reads, TCRdb lists one record per CDR3 protein. The profile covers 1.5 million to 2 million distinct CDR3 sequences, with around half appearing a single time and over 2% taken by the ten largest. The sequencing sample was made of blood. These receptors originate from a woman between 40 and 55 years old in good health.

This chain connects TRBV12-3 or TRBV12-4 to TRBJ2-4, with D hard to call. Matching the DNA end better, TRBJ2-7 makes the J call doubtful. CDR3 size: 13 residues. In DNA, the CDR3 is TGTGCCAGCAGTGCCGGTCATCCGAACGAGCAGTACTTC. This translates into CASSAGHPNEQYF.

This chain uses TRBV7-2 with TRBJ1-4, with 8 bases fitting TRBD1. The CDR3 runs 15 residues. The germline gives CDR1 SGHTA, CDR2 FQGNSA. With 5 bases clipped from V and 7 bases from J, the junction kept 9 bases outside the gene matches. The DNA for the CDR3 is TGTGCCAGCAGCCAACTGACAGGGGCTGGTGAAAAACTGTTTTTT. It encodes CASSQLTGAGEKLFF.

This clonotype came up a few times. V usage is TRBV29-1 and J usage is TRBJ2-1; the match to TRBD2 covers 11 bases. The CDR3 spans 16 residues. The germline V gene has CDR1 SQVTM and CDR2 ANQGSEA. Trimming took 6 bases from V and 8 from J; bases not matched to a gene: 15. CDR3 coding DNA: TGCAGCGTGAAGGTGACTAGCGGGGCCCGCTCGGATGAGCAGTTCTTC. Translated: CSVKVTSGARSDEQFF.

The chain has TRBV6-4 and TRBJ2-3; no reliable D call. CDR1 is MRHNA, CDR2 SNTAGT, per germline. V was cut by 3 bases and J by 7 bases, with 11 bases left in between. The CDR3 totals 13 residues. CDR3 sequence (DNA): TGTGCCAGCAGTGAATCGTTGGGAAATACGCAGTATTTT. Its protein product is CASSESLGNTQYF.

This clonotype has more than one count but fewer than ten. The rearrangement uses TRBV7-9 and TRBJ2-1; no firm D call. V gave up 0 bases and J gave up 5 bases, with 8 bases separating them. The V gene's germline CDR1 is SEHNR and CDR2 FQNEAQ (reference sequence). There are 14 residues in the CDR3. The CDR3 region has the DNA TGTGCCAGCAGCTTAGCGGGATCCAACAATGAGCAGTTCTTC. It translates to CASSLAGSNNEQFF.

The gene calls are TRBV20-1 and TRBJ2-3, with a weak D call TRBD2 (5 bases). The germline V and J ends were trimmed by 4 bases and 2 bases, with 13 bases remaining between them. The length of the CDR3 is 14 residues. CDR1 and CDR2 from the germline V gene are DFQATT and SNEGSKA (reference sequence). This chain's CDR3 is CSATSRGTTDTQYF. As DNA, the CDR3 is TGCAGTGCTACATCTCGGGGTACCACAGATACGCAGTATTTT.

The J gene is TRBJ1-4, the V gene TRBV7-3; maybe TRBD1 (6 bases). CDR1 is SGHTA, CDR2 FQGTGA, per germline. V was clipped by 5 bases and J by 7 bases, with 17 bases between them. This CDR3 is 15 amino acids long. For the CDR3, the DNA is TGTGCCAGCAGCAAAGGGGCGGGGGCGGCTGAAAAACTGTTTTTT. This encodes CASSKGAGAAEKLFF.

This clonotype was counted between two and nine times. This may be a read error, as it is one base from a much larger clone. The CDR3 DNA follows: TGTGCCAGCAGTCCCGGGGCAGTCTACGAGCAGTACTTC. It yields the protein CASSPGAVYEQYF. The chain recombines TRBV28 with TRBJ2-7, with D perhaps given as TRBD1 or TRBD2 (5 bases each). The germline V and J ends were trimmed by 5 bases and 3 bases, with 11 bases remaining between them. The CDR3 has 13 residues. From germline, CDR1 is MDHEN and CDR2 SYDVKM.

The rearrangement joins TRBV29-1 to TRBJ2-3; 13 positions agree with TRBD2. Per germline, CDR1 SQVTM and CDR2 ANQGSEA. CDR3 length: 16 amino acids. Germline trimming cut 6 bases from V and 0 bases from J; bases unmatched to any gene: 6. CDR3: CSVGGLAGRSTDTQYF. In nucleotides, the CDR3 is TGCAGCGTCGGGGGACTAGCGGGGCGTAGCACAGATACGCAGTATTTT.

The V gene is TRBV5-4, the J gene TRBJ1-6, with D maybe TRBD1 (6 bases). Trimming pared 0 bases from V and 7 bases from J, leaving 11 bases between. The CDR3 is 15 amino acids. In germline, CDR1 is SGHNT, CDR2 YYREEE (reference sequence). CDR3 DNA sequence: TGTGCCAGCAGCTTGGAAAGGGGGATCAATTCACCCCTCCACTTT. This encodes CASSLERGINSPLHF.

This clonotype was counted between two and nine times. The chain couples TRBV4-3 to TRBJ2-4, with D hard to call. The DNA end lines up better with TRBJ2-7; the J call may be wrong. The CDR3 is 14 amino acids. Germline lookup yields CDR1 LGHNA and CDR2 YSLEER. The CDR3: CASSQQRRSYEQYF. CDR3 sequence (DNA): TGCGCCAGCAGCCAACAAAGACGGAGCTACGAGCAGTACTTC.

This clonotype was observed once. V gene TRBV14 combines with J gene TRBJ2-3; 9 bases align to TRBD1. CDR1 and CDR2 (germline): SGHDN, FVKESK. There are 16 residues in the CDR3. V dropped 4 bases and J dropped 4; count of bases not matched to a gene: 9. The CDR3 loop reads CASSRGQGGWADTQYF. In DNA form, the CDR3 reads TGTGCCAGCAGCCGGGGACAGGGCGGGTGGGCAGATACGCAGTATTTT.

The chain uses TRBV6-5 and TRBJ1-5, with D unclear. Trimming shortened V by 4 bases and J by 0 bases, and 13 bases separated the two germline ends. CDR3 size: 16 residues. Germline V gene lookup returns CDR1 MNHEY and CDR2 SVGAGI. CDR3 loop: CASSSRPGSSNQPQHF. In nucleotides, the CDR3 is TGTGCCAGCAGTTCCAGACCCGGCAGTAGCAATCAGCCCCAGCATTTT.

Note on this clonotype: At one boundary the junction diverges from the germline segment, which might be a read error. The chain recombines TRBV18 with TRBJ1-6, with D unclear. Germline CDR1 and CDR2: KGHSH and LQKENI. The CDR3 is 16 amino acids. The CDR3 spells CASPPRGFVDNSPLHF. The CDR3 DNA reads TGTGCCAGCCCACCCCGAGGGTTTGTTGATAATTCACCCCTCCACTTT.

This clonotype occurred a few times. The chain employs TRBV29-1 and TRBJ1-2; weak D call: TRBD1 (6 bases). CDR1 and CDR2 (germline): SQVTM, ANQGSEA. V was clipped by 7 bases and J by 0 bases, with 12 bases between them. The CDR3 runs to 13 residues. DNA of the CDR3: TGCAGCGGCGGACAGATATCTAACTATGGCTACACCTTC. As protein: CSGGQISNYGYTF.